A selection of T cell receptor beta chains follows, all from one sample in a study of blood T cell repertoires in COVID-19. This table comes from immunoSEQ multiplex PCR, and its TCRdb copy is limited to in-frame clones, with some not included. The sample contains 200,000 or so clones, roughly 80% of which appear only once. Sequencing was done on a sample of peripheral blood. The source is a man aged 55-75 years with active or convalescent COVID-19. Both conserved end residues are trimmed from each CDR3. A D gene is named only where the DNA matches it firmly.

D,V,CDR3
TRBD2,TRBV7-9,ASSGGTSGSGNEQF
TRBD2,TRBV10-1,ASSAKAGGPNEQF
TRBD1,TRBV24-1,ATSDQGADTQY
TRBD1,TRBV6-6,ASSWTGTHDYT
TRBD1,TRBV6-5,ASSYSGRGRQETQY
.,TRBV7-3,ASSPTGGEQY
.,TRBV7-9,ASSLDREYTDTQY
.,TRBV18,ASSPVVGETQY
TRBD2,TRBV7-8,ASSYLAGDSYNEQF
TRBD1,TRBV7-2,ASSWDRGTGELF
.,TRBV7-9,ASSPPGVETQY
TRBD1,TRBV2,ASSSAPGQGAGSPLH
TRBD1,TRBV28,ASSSPSGTGPTGRQY
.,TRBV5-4,ASTREGVGAF
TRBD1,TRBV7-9,ASSLGTGILPEQY
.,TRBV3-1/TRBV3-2,ASSLKGGAHEQF
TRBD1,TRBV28,ASSSPGQGARDTQY
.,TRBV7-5,VRSYHSSGVYEQY
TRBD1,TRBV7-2,ASSLAGTGVLGEAF
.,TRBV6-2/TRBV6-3,ASSWGLADYEQY
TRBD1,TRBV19,ASSVTTGIEQY
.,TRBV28,ASSHRRAAYNEQF
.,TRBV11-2,ASSGRGGSYEQY
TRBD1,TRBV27,ASSLSGAGGLLRYYGYT
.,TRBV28,ASRRDRSTDTQY
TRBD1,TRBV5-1,ASSRTPDRVGETQY
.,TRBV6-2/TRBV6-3,ASSTSGELF
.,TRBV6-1,ASSEGQDTQY
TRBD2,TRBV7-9,ASSLRVASGRNEQF